Reported below is one TCR beta chain. This CDR3 has 19 residues. The V gene end was trimmed by 2 bases and the J gene end by 0 bases; junction bases not matched to a gene: 7. CDR1 and CDR2 from the germline V gene are LNHDA and SQIVND (reference sequence). The sample is drawn from a study of blood T cell repertoires in COVID-19. Overall study context: Sites across the United States, Italy and Spain contributed samples from acute and convalescent COVID-19.

Participants came from roughly 24 US areas, aged roughly 18 to 89 years. Recovered status in Cohort 3 required two negative PCRs, clearance, or symptom resolution. In the original analysis: Amplification from reference gene primers served as the basis for estimated nucleated cell counts. The protocol was immunoSEQ multiplex PCR, while the TCRdb copy is restricted to in-frame clones and leaves out a portion. For V, J and clone size, that table is used; D and trimming come from the DNA. The table lists 150,000 to 200,000 clones, over 70% of them singletons. The chain joins TRBV19 to TRBJ2-6; 10 bases are a match to TRBD1. This clonotype was sampled from a woman aged 60-75 years who had recovered from COVID-19. The sequenced sample consisted of PBMCs or T cells enriched from blood (not recorded which). CDR3 residues: CASSISGTGAPSGANVLTF. As DNA, the CDR3 is TGTGCCAGTAGTATATCCGGGACAGGGGCCCCCTCTGGGGCCAACGTCCTGACTTTC.